The present TCR beta chain was sequenced within a study of shared clonotypes between healthy human individuals. Repertoires were generated with immunoSEQ multiplex PCR, while TCRdb's copy carries only in-frame clones and drops some. The sample yields 1.6 million or so clones, 96% seen once. Study outcomes and limitations: For naive CD4 cells, around 5.1% of clonotypes were shared across a few donors.

Concerning this clone: Its antigen is not known.

Sequenced material: naive CD4+ T cells sorted from blood. Stated subset: CD45RA+ positively selected. This TCR derives from a young man in good health.

CDR3 DNA: TGTGCCAGCAGTTTAGCGACTAGCGGGAGGGCCTCGGGAGAGCAGTTCTTC. Its translation: CASSLATSGRASGEQFF. The rearrangement joins TRBV28 to TRBJ2-1; 14 bases match TRBD2. Germline V gives CDR1 MDHEN, CDR2 SYDVKM. This CDR3 has 17 residues. V dropped 2 bases and J dropped 10; count of bases not matched to a gene: 10. Based on the CDR3 plus reference TRBV28 and TRBJ2-1, the full variable domain is DVKVTQSSRYLVKRTGEKVFLECVQDMDHENMFWYRQDPGLGLRLIYFSYDVKMKEKGDIPEGYSVSREKKERFSLILESASTNQTSMYLCASSLATSGRASGEQFFGPGTRLTVL.